This T cell receptor (beta chain) was obtained from a study of Ad26.COV2.S vaccination and SARS-CoV-2 variants. For the study at large: In the study, Ad26.COV2.S was injected intramuscularly once, or twice 56 days apart.

V was pared by 2 bases and J by 5 bases, with 5 bases of the junction left unmatched. CDR3 length equals 16 residues. The V gene's germline CDR1 is MDHEN and CDR2 SYDVKM. Treatment noted: 15 to 20 received Ad26.COV2.S at low or high dose, single or two shots; about five received placebo; per-sample allocation not given. It was on day 63 after the first vaccine or placebo injection that samples were taken. Participants' vaccine, an Ad26 vector, delivered Wuhan-strain SARS-CoV-2 spike. As to this clone: The antigen is unknown.

Study-level points and caveats: For non-spike TCRs, breadth in vaccine recipients resembled that in placebo recipients. Measures of TCR breadth and depth may have fallen short of total T cell responses.

Produced via immunoSEQ multiplex PCR; TCRdb's table is partial and in-frame only. Of 350,000 to 400,000 clones listed, around nine tenths are singletons. The input for sequencing was peripheral blood, taken in a trial of Ad26.COV2.S vaccine versus placebo. The chain employs TRBV28 and TRBJ2-1, with 11 bases lining up with TRBD2. The clonotype originates from a person between 18 and 60 years old who received the Ad26.COV2.S COVID-19 vaccine or a placebo. The DNA for the CDR3 is TGTGCCAGCAGTTTACGGACTAGCGGGCCGCACAATGAGCAGTTCTTC. Translated: CASSLRTSGPHNEQFF.